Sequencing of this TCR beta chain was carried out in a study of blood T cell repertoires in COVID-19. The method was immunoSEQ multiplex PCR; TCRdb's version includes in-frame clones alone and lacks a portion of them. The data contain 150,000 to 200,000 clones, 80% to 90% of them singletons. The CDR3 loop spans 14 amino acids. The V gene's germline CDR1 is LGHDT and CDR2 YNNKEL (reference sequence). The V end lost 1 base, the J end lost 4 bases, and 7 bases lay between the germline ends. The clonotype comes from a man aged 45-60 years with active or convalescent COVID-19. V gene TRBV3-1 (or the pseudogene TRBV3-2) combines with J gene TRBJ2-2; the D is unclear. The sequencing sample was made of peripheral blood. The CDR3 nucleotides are TGTGCCAGCAGCCAAGGACTGACCACCGGGGAGCTGTTTTTT. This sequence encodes CASSQGLTTGELFF.